This T cell receptor (beta chain) was profiled in a study of OX40 agonist ivuxolimab in advanced cancers. Profiling relied on immunoSEQ multiplex PCR, and the TCRdb table lists in-frame clones only, not all of them. The profile shows 55,000 to 65,000 clones, about 89% of them singletons. The V end was cut by 2 bases, the J end by 7 bases, with 12 bases between. From germline, CDR1 is SQVTM and CDR2 ANQGSEA. This CDR3 is 12 amino acids long. The clonotype comes from an adult with an advanced solid tumor such as melanoma, head and neck, liver or kidney cancer. The rearrangement joins TRBV29-1 to TRBJ2-7, with a tentative D call TRBD2 (6 bases). Sequenced material: CD4+ or CD8+ T cells sorted from blood, taken in a trial of the OX40 agonist ivuxolimab. CDR3 coding DNA: TGCAGCGTTGAAAGCCCGCGGGGTGAGCAGTACTTC. Its translation: CSVESPRGEQYF.